These 20 T cell receptor beta chains were sequenced from one sample in a study of cytomegalovirus exposure and HLA in healthy donors. Primers included in the PCR were 60 Vbeta and 13 Jbeta primers. Produced via immunoSEQ multiplex PCR; TCRdb's table is partial and in-frame only. This table holds 90,000 to 100,000 clones, about 80% found once. Sequenced sample: PBMCs. The receptors were sampled from a man aged 35-49 years in good health and CMV-seronegative.

The chain uses TRBV4-3 and TRBJ1-1; D gene uncertain. The CDR3 totals 14 residues. V dropped 1 base and J dropped 1 base, with 7 bases sitting between them. From germline, CDR1 is LGHNA and CDR2 YSLEER. CDR3 residues: CASSQGAANTEAFF. CDR3 nucleotide sequence: TGCGCCAGCAGCCAAGGGGCAGCGAACACTGAAGCTTTCTTT.

In the case of this clone: A junction end diverges from the germline sequence, so it may reflect a read error. The V and J genes are TRBV7-9 and TRBJ2-3; D unresolved. The germline V gene encodes CDR1 SEHNR and CDR2 FQNEAQ (reference sequence). This CDR3 has 13 amino acids. CDR3 DNA sequence: TGTTCCAGCAGCTTAGGCTATCACCATACGCAGTATTTT. Its protein product is CSSSLGYHHTQYF. The full variable domain, rest sourced from reference TRBV7-9 and TRBJ2-3, is DTGVSQNPRHKITKRGQNVTFRCDPISEHNRLYWYRQTLGQGPEFLTYFQNEAQLEKSRLLSDRFSAERPKGSFSTLEIQRTEQGDSAMYLCSSSLGYHHTQYFGPGTRLTVL.

This clone has a single count. The V gene is TRBV7-8, the J gene TRBJ2-3; a possible D gene is TRBD2 (8 bases). This CDR3 comprises 18 residues. The germline gives CDR1 SGHVS, CDR2 FQNEAQ. The V and J ends lost 1 base and 0 bases respectively, with 17 bases between them. CDR3 sequence reads: CASSLVSGGGVSTDTQYF. DNA for the CDR3: TGTGCCAGCAGCTTAGTCTCGGGAGGGGGCGTGAGCACAGATACGCAGTATTTT.

This chain links TRBV30 with TRBJ2-3, with 7 bases lining up with TRBD2. With V trimmed by 0 bases and J by 0 bases, 18 bases remained unmatched. CDR3 size: 20 residues. Germline lookup yields CDR1 GTSNPN and CDR2 SVGIG (reference sequence). The CDR3 protein is CAWSVYPPGLGSGSTDTQYF. CDR3 bases: TGTGCCTGGAGTGTATATCCCCCCGGACTAGGTAGCGGGAGCACAGATACGCAGTATTTT. Full variable domain (outside the CDR3, taken from reference TRBV30 and TRBJ2-3): SQTIHQWPATLVQPVGSPLSLECTVEGTSNPNLYWYRQAAGRGLQLLFYSVGIGQISSEVPQNLSASRPQDRQFILSSKKLLLSDSGFYLCAWSVYPPGLGSGSTDTQYFGPGTRLTVL.

The count of this clone is one. The genes are TRBV5-1 and TRBJ2-2; 8 nucleotides agree with TRBD2. V was clipped by 7 bases and J by 3 bases; unmatched bases: 2. This CDR3 spans 13 amino acids. Germline V gene sequence: CDR1 SGHRS, CDR2 YFSETQ. In DNA, the CDR3 is TGCGCCAGCGGGACTAGTGACACCGGGGAGCTGTTTTTT. It is translated as CASGTSDTGELFF.

This rearrangement joins TRBV5-5 to TRBJ2-3; tentative D call: TRBD1 (6 bases). The V and J ends lost 4 bases and 0 bases respectively, with 12 bases between them. Germline CDR1 SGHKS, CDR2 YYEKEE (reference sequence). The CDR3 spans 15 residues. Written as DNA, the CDR3 is TGTGCCAGCAGCGCCGACAGGCGGAGCACAGATACGCAGTATTTT. Translating it yields CASSADRRSTDTQYF. The variable domain in full, with the rest retrieved from reference TRBV5-5 and TRBJ2-3, is DAGVTQSPTHLIKTRGQQVTLRCSPISGHKSVSWYQQVLGQGPQFIFQYYEKEERGRGNFPDRFSARQFPNYSSELNVNALLLGDSALYLCASSADRRSTDTQYFGPGTRLTVL.

V and J are TRBV27 and TRBJ2-5, with D possibly being TRBD2 (5 bases). The CDR3 loop spans 16 amino acids. V gave up 2 bases and J gave up 5 bases, with 18 bases separating them. Germline V gene sequence: CDR1 MNHEY, CDR2 SMNVEV (reference sequence). The CDR3 region has the DNA TGTGCCAGCAGTTTAGGTGCTACTAGGCTCCAGGAGACCCAGTACTTC. It translates to CASSLGATRLQETQYF.

V is TRBV27 and J is TRBJ2-5, with 10 nucleotides matching TRBD1. V gave up 2 bases and J gave up 11 bases; unmatched junction bases: 14. Germline CDR1 reads MNHEY; CDR2 reads SMNVEV (reference sequence). The length of the CDR3 is 16 residues. CDR3 amino acids: CASSLRLRQGAGEQYF. CDR3 DNA: TGTGCCAGCAGTTTACGGTTAAGACAGGGGGCGGGAGAGCAGTACTTC.

This sequence joins TRBV5-1 and TRBJ2-5; D unclear. CDR1 is SGHRS, CDR2 YFSETQ, per germline. The length of the CDR3 is 13 residues. Trimming took 1 base from V and 4 from J, leaving 8 bases between them. The CDR3 nucleotides are TGCGCCAGCAGCTTGAACCCGGGAGAGACCCAGTACTTC. Translation: CASSLNPGETQYF.

The V call is TRBV4-3, the J call TRBJ2-1; D possibly corresponds to TRBD2 (7 bases). V gave up 0 bases and J gave up 10 bases, with 13 bases separating them. This CDR3 is built from 14 residues. Germline CDR1 is LGHNA and CDR2 is YSLEER. CDR3 loop: CASSQEREGGEQFF. The CDR3, as DNA: TGCGCCAGCAGCCAAGAGAGGGAGGGGGGCGAGCAGTTCTTC.

In its sample, this clone was seen once. V usage is TRBV30 and J usage is TRBJ1-2; unclear D gene. Germline CDR1 is GTSNPN and CDR2 is SVGIG (reference sequence). The V end was cut by 2 bases, the J end by 4 bases, with 14 bases between. The CDR3 is 14 residues long. Here the CDR3 DNA reads TGTGCCTGGAGTTCGGACCCCCGGGGCTATGGCTACACCTTC. It translates to CAWSSDPRGYGYTF.

This chain joins TRBV5-1 and TRBJ2-5, with 15 bases aligning to TRBD2. The CDR3 runs to 16 residues. The trim removed 4 bases at V and 7 bases at J, leaving 8 bases unmatched. Germline lookup yields CDR1 SGHRS and CDR2 YFSETQ. The CDR3 DNA is TGCGCCAGCAGCGCCGGACTAGCGGGGGGGCGTGGGACCCAGTACTTC. Amino acid sequence: CASSAGLAGGRGTQYF.

The V and J genes are TRBV7-2 and TRBJ1-2; possible D gene TRBD1, 5 bases. CDR1 SGHTA and CDR2 FQGNSA come from the germline V gene. The germline V and J ends were trimmed by 1 base and 6 bases, with 12 bases remaining between them. This CDR3 spans 14 amino acids. CDR3 in amino acids: CASSLGVGAHGYTF. CDR3 bases: TGTGCCAGCAGCTTAGGGGTAGGGGCCCATGGCTACACCTTC. Combining the CDR3 with reference TRBV7-2 and TRBJ1-2 gives the whole variable domain GAGVSQSPSNKVTEKGKDVELRCDPISGHTALYWYRQSLGQGLEFLIYFQGNSAPDKSGLPSDRFSAERTGGSVSTLTIQRTQQEDSAVYLCASSLGVGAHGYTFGSGTRLTVV.

CDR3 sequence reads: CASSQQDRGRAEDGYTF. The DNA of the CDR3 is TGCGCCAGCAGTCAACAGGACAGGGGGCGAGCGGAGGATGGCTACACCTTC. The V call is TRBV23-1, the J call TRBJ1-2; 11 bases match TRBD1. TRBV23-1 falls under the ORF class, with uncertain function. V dropped 2 bases and J dropped 6; count of bases not matched to a gene: 11. CDR3 length: 17 residues.

The V gene is TRBV6-1, the J gene TRBJ2-7, with 7 bases matching TRBD2. This CDR3 has 13 amino acids. The germline CDR1 and CDR2 sequences are MNHNS and SASEGT. V lost 6 bases and J lost 3; bases outside the gene matches: 5. The CDR3 is CASSTSAGYEQYF. The DNA of the CDR3 is TGTGCCAGCAGCACTAGCGCGGGCTACGAGCAGTACTTC.

The CDR3 nucleotides read TGTGCCAGCAGCTTCGGGGGACCGAGCTATGGCTACACCTTC. It codes for CASSFGGPSYGYTF. The chain couples TRBV5-6 to TRBJ1-2; possibly TRBD1 for D (5 bases). CDR1 SGHDT and CDR2 YYEEEE come from the germline V gene. The CDR3 loop spans 14 amino acids. Trimming took 2 bases from V and 4 from J, leaving 12 bases between them. Together with reference TRBV5-6 and TRBJ1-2, the CDR3 gives the full variable domain: DAGVTQSPTHLIKTRGQQVTLRCSPKSGHDTVSWYQQALGQGPQFIFQYYEEEERQRGNFPDRFSGHQFPNYSSELNVNALLLGDSALYLCASSFGGPSYGYTFGSGTRLTVV.

The gene calls are TRBV2 and TRBJ2-2, with 9 bases that match TRBD1. CDR1 SNHLY and CDR2 FYNNEI come from the germline V gene. Germline trimming cut 8 bases from V and 6 bases from J; bases unmatched to any gene: 7. The CDR3 runs 14 residues. DNA for the CDR3: TGTGCCAGCCGCCGGGACAGGGAGGCCGGGGAGCTGTTTTTT. It specifies CASRRDREAGELFF.

This clone occurred once. This chain links TRBV28 with TRBJ2-7; 7 bases line up with TRBD1. V gave up 2 bases and J gave up 5 bases; unmatched junction bases: 9. The CDR3 has 15 residues. In germline, CDR1 is MDHEN, CDR2 SYDVKM. The CDR3 DNA sequence: TGTGCCAGCAGTTTAGCCTCGGACAGGCTCGACGAGCAGTACTTC. Encoded protein: CASSLASDRLDEQYF. The complete variable domain, with remaining parts taken from reference TRBV28 and TRBJ2-7, reads DVKVTQSSRYLVKRTGEKVFLECVQDMDHENMFWYRQDPGLGLRLIYFSYDVKMKEKGDIPEGYSVSREKKERFSLILESASTNQTSMYLCASSLASDRLDEQYFGPGTRLTVT.

This chain links TRBV5-1 with TRBJ1-2, with TRBD1 matching 7 bases. The germline V gene encodes CDR1 SGHRS and CDR2 YFSETQ. Unmatched junction bases numbered 10, after V lost 4 bases and J lost 4 bases. The CDR3 runs to 15 residues. The CDR3 DNA reads as TGCGCCAGCAGCGTAGGGACAGCTTATTCCTATGGCTACACCTTC. It is translated as CASSVGTAYSYGYTF. The variable domain in full, completed from reference TRBV5-1 and TRBJ1-2, reads KAGVTQTPRYLIKTRGQQVTLSCSPISGHRSVSWYQQTPGQGLQFLFEYFSETQRNKGNFPGRFSGRQFSNSRSEMNVSTLELGDSALYLCASSVGTAYSYGYTFGSGTRLTVV.

This chain joins TRBV7-2 and TRBJ2-7, with TRBD2 matching over 8 bases. V lost 2 bases and J lost 3; bases outside the gene matches: 3. From germline, CDR1 is SGHTA and CDR2 FQGNSA. The CDR3 has 14 residues. In DNA form, the CDR3 reads TGTGCCAGCAGCTTACCCGGGGGGGGCTACGAGCAGTACTTC. Amino acids: CASSLPGGGYEQYF. The full variable domain, rest sourced from reference TRBV7-2 and TRBJ2-7, is GAGVSQSPSNKVTEKGKDVELRCDPISGHTALYWYRQSLGQGLEFLIYFQGNSAPDKSGLPSDRFSAERTGGSVSTLTIQRTQQEDSAVYLCASSLPGGGYEQYFGPGTRLTVT.